Listed below are T cell receptor beta chains from one sample, sequenced in a study of blood T cells in healthy people across ages. MiXCR, run by TCRdb on the 5' RACE reads, gives a single entry per CDR3 protein. Here the sample spans 600,000 to 1,000,000 distinct CDR3 sequences, roughly 25% being singletons. These data were likewise used in another study, on T cells of mothers and their children.

What was sequenced was blood. The receptors here all came from a boy aged 5-17 years in good health. CDR3s include the opening cysteine and the closing phenylalanine or tryptophan. D genes are given only for firm matches. Clone size is stated in some rows and not others, as once, few, many or a class when expanded.

V,D,size,CDR3
TRBV7-9,NA,few,CASSLGVTSPLHF
TRBV7-8,NA,NA,CASSTGQKNQPQHF
TRBV9,NA,few,CASSVQDGYGNEQFF
TRBV20-1,NA,NA,CSANPLQGLYEQYF
TRBV29-1,NA,few,CSVVEGSDTQYF
TRBV28,NA,NA,CASGADAYEQYF
TRBV5-4,TRBD1,few,CASSSPQGALVTQYF
TRBV27,TRBD2,once,CASSSSGPSSYNEQFF
TRBV20-1,NA,NA,CSARGTVNTEAFF
TRBV7-6,NA,few,CASSRILGRETQYF
TRBV24-1,NA,few,CATSDYRMGETQYF
TRBV5-1,NA,NA,CASSAQGPQLEAFF
TRBV12-3/TRBV12-4,NA,NA,CASSFRGVYVADGYTF
TRBV5-1,TRBD1,few,CASSGQGFPGEQFF
TRBV5-1,NA,NA,CASKGWTAEGSPLHF
TRBV5-1,TRBD1,NA,CASSTGQVDTQYF
TRBV6-2/TRBV6-3,TRBD2,NA,CASSYRTSGGYEQYF
TRBV20-1,TRBD1,few,CSAPLRDSFYNEQFF
TRBV20-1,NA,few,CSAREQGWDLSKNIQYF
TRBV19,NA,NA,CASSIWGRGDTEAFF
TRBV27,NA,NA,CASSPWTANEKLFF
TRBV30,NA,NA,CAWGMRQGTEAFF
TRBV23-1,NA,once,CARRSGGVSKNIQYF
TRBV29-1,NA,few,CSVVGPPYPTNYGYTF
TRBV11-2,TRBD1,NA,CASSSGQGASGANVLTF
TRBV28,NA,NA,CASSFSDSPIHEQFF
TRBV27,NA,NA,CASSPRAGEAFF
TRBV20-1,NA,NA,CSASRRGVNTEAFF
TRBV29-1,NA,NA,CSVELDGANYGYTF
TRBV6-6,NA,NA,CASSYGGAGDNEQFF